These 17 T cell receptor beta chains were sequenced from one sample in a study of T cell repertoires in cytomegalovirus infection. TCRdb analysed the reads with MiXCR anew, one entry per CDR3 protein. The sample gives 250,000 to 300,000 distinct CDR3 sequences, over 15% of which show up once; approximately 51% is in the top ten. Sample: CD8+ T cells from PBMCs. The receptors come from a human donor in good health (CMV status not recorded). Some clones in this sample may be carry-over from other donors' samples.

The chain is built from TRBV7-9 and TRBJ1-1; D is undetermined. Germline-derived CDR1 and CDR2 are SEHNR and FQNEAQ (reference sequence). This CDR3 comprises 12 residues. Trimming left V 8 bases short and J 6 bases short, with 13 bases between. CDR3 in DNA: TGTGCCAGCCGACGCCCGATGTCTGAAGCTTTCTTT. This codes for CASRRPMSEAFF.

This clonotype was counted only a few times. The V and J genes are TRBV5-4 and TRBJ2-1; no definite D call. CDR1 and CDR2 from the germline V gene are SGHNT and YYREEE (reference sequence). The CDR3 loop spans 15 amino acids. The V end lost 6 bases, the J end lost 1 base, and 14 bases lay between the germline ends. The CDR3 loop reads CASTPDQVSYNEQFF. The CDR3, as DNA: TGTGCCAGCACTCCCGACCAGGTATCCTACAATGAGCAGTTCTTC.

This clonotype was seen more than once but under ten times. The V and J genes are TRBV19 and TRBJ2-5, with D possibly matching TRBD2 (6 bases). CDR1 and CDR2 (germline): LNHDA, SQIVND (reference sequence). V was shortened by 4 bases and J by 5 bases, with 14 bases between the two germline ends. The length of the CDR3 is 14 residues. The CDR3 bases are TGTGCCAGTAGTAGGACTCCGGGGAGGGAGACCCAGTACTTC. Its translation: CASSRTPGRETQYF.

This chain links TRBV2 with TRBJ1-5; 12 bases are shared with TRBD1. The ends lost 5 bases at V and 5 bases at J; junction bases unmatched: 7. Germline V gene sequence: CDR1 SNHLY, CDR2 FYNNEI. This CDR3 region has 16 residues. CDR3 in amino acids: CASSPGTGGAYQPQHF. The CDR3 region has the DNA TGTGCCAGCAGTCCCGGGACAGGGGGCGCCTATCAGCCCCAGCATTTT.

V usage is TRBV12-3 or TRBV12-4 and J usage is TRBJ1-5; D is unclear. The CDR3 runs 14 residues. The V end lost 7 bases, the J end lost 3 bases, and 13 bases lay between the germline ends. The CDR3 protein is CASTRANTNQPQHF. The CDR3, as DNA: TGTGCCAGCACCCGGGCCAACACCAATCAGCCCCAGCATTTT.

This clonotype has ten or more counts. The chain employs TRBV4-1 and TRBJ1-1; 10 nucleotides match TRBD1. This CDR3 contains 14 residues. V was clipped by 1 base and J by 7 bases; unmatched bases: 3. Germline V gives CDR1 MGHRA, CDR2 YSYEKL. CDR3: CASSQGQGAGEAFF. In DNA, the CDR3 is TGCGCCAGCAGCCAAGGACAGGGGGCAGGTGAAGCTTTCTTT.

The chain recombines TRBV29-1 with TRBJ2-3, with a tentative D call TRBD2 (6 bases). Germline CDR1 is SQVTM and CDR2 is ANQGSEA. V was pared by 3 bases and J by 5 bases, with 21 bases between. The CDR3 has 16 amino acids. Written as DNA, the CDR3 is TGCAGCGTTGAGCCTCGGGACTCCTCCCGAGAAGATACGCAGTATTTT. Protein product: CSVEPRDSSREDTQYF.

The gene calls are TRBV7-4 and TRBJ2-2, with no clear D. V lost 2 bases and J lost 6, with 7 bases in between. Germline V gives CDR1 SGHVT, CDR2 SQSDAQ. The CDR3 is 13 amino acids. CDR3 sequence: CASSLSRAGELFF. The DNA for the CDR3 is TGTGCCAGCAGCTTATCTCGGGCCGGGGAGCTGTTTTTT. Full variable domain (remainder filled in from reference TRBV7-4 and TRBJ2-2): GAGVSQSPRYKVAKRGRDVALRCDSISGHVTLYWYRQTLGQGSEVLTYSQSDAQRDKSGRPSGRFSAERPERSVSTLKIQRTEQGDSAVYLCASSLSRAGELFFGEGSRLTVL.

This clonotype was seen a handful of times. The chain recombines TRBV5-5 with TRBJ1-2, with D uncertain. Trimming removed 1 base at V and 3 bases at J, with 16 bases between. Germline V gives CDR1 SGHKS, CDR2 YYEKEE (reference sequence). The CDR3 length is 16 residues. DNA of the CDR3: TGTGCCAGCAGCTTGATCTTGCGGAGACCCGACTATGGCTACACCTTC. Its protein is CASSLILRRPDYGYTF. The entire variable domain, with the rest obtained from reference TRBV5-5 and TRBJ1-2, is as follows: DAGVTQSPTHLIKTRGQQVTLRCSPISGHKSVSWYQQVLGQGPQFIFQYYEKEERGRGNFPDRFSARQFPNYSSELNVNALLLGDSALYLCASSLILRRPDYGYTFGSGTRLTVV.

This clonotype was recorded a few times. The CDR3 reads CATSRRDSYEQYF. The CDR3 DNA is TGTGCCACCAGCAGAAGGGACAGCTACGAGCAGTACTTC. This sequence joins TRBV15 and TRBJ2-7; TRBD1 aligns across 7 bases. Unmatched junction bases numbered 1, after V lost 2 bases and J lost 3 bases. Looked up from germline, CDR1 is LNHNV and CDR2 is YYDKDF (reference sequence). This CDR3 is 13 amino acids long.

There are a few counts of this clonotype. The chain is built from TRBV28 and TRBJ2-7; TRBD2 aligns across 13 bases. After removal of 7 bases from V and 6 bases from J, the junction contained 9 bases not matched to a gene. Germline lookup yields CDR1 MDHEN and CDR2 SYDVKM. The length of the CDR3 is 15 residues. CDR3 protein: CASTLDGTSGAEQYF. The CDR3 coding sequence is TGTGCCAGCACCCTAGACGGGACTAGCGGGGCCGAGCAGTACTTC.

This CDR3 reads CASSLLSGGGSTDTQYF. The CDR3 nucleotides are TGTGCCAGCAGCTTACTAAGCGGGGGGGGAAGCACAGATACGCAGTATTTT. The chain has TRBV7-2 and TRBJ2-3; 10 nucleotides agree with TRBD2. Germline assignment: CDR1 SGHTA and CDR2 FQGNSA. CDR3 length: 17 residues. J gave up 0 bases and V 2 bases, and 5 bases lay outside the gene matches.

This clonotype was observed a handful of times. This chain joins TRBV20-1 and TRBJ2-3; a possible D gene is TRBD2 (7 bases). Germline lookup yields CDR1 DFQATT and CDR2 SNEGSKA (reference sequence). This CDR3 spans 15 amino acids. V was cut by 5 bases and J by 2 bases, with 17 bases left in between. The CDR3 bases are TGCAGTGCTGGGGAGGGGGGCGTTCTCACAGATACGCAGTATTTT. This gives the protein CSAGEGGVLTDTQYF.

This clonotype was counted at least ten times. The V gene is TRBV7-6, the J gene TRBJ2-1; D is unclear. The germline CDR1 and CDR2 sequences are SGHVS and FNYEAQ. The CDR3 runs to 14 residues. V lost 0 bases to trimming and J lost 3 bases, with 6 bases between them. CDR3 sequence: CASSLAADYNEQFF. In DNA, the CDR3 is TGTGCCAGCAGCTTAGCGGCAGACTACAATGAGCAGTTCTTC.

The V call is TRBV5-1, the J call TRBJ1-2, with D unresolved. Germline CDR1 reads SGHRS; CDR2 reads YFSETQ. V lost 0 bases and J lost 4, with 16 bases in between. This CDR3 comprises 16 residues. DNA of the CDR3: TGCGCCAGCAGCTTGGAGTCTGCGGGTCTTCTCTATGGCTACACCTTC. Translated, it gives CASSLESAGLLYGYTF. Drawing the rest from reference TRBV5-1 and TRBJ1-2, the complete variable domain is KAGVTQTPRYLIKTRGQQVTLSCSPISGHRSVSWYQQTPGQGLQFLFEYFSETQRNKGNFPGRFSGRQFSNSRSEMNVSTLELGDSALYLCASSLESAGLLYGYTFGSGTRLTVV.

This clonotype was observed many times. This sequence joins TRBV6-5 and TRBJ1-6, with D unclear. The CDR3 runs 16 residues. Germline V CDR1 and CDR2: MNHEY, SVGAGI. Trimming pared 2 bases from V and 9 bases from J, leaving 17 bases between. CDR3 protein: CASSYGSPSEGSPLHF. CDR3 in DNA: TGTGCCAGCAGTTACGGATCACCCTCTGAGGGTTCACCCCTCCACTTT.

The CDR3 DNA reads as TGCAGTGCTAGAGGAAGCCGACAGGTTACCGACGAGCAGTACTTC. Its protein is CSARGSRQVTDEQYF. The V call is TRBV20-1, the J call TRBJ2-7; D possibly corresponds to TRBD1 (6 bases). V was shortened by 1 base and J by 5 bases, with 18 bases between the two germline ends. The germline V gene has CDR1 DFQATT and CDR2 SNEGSKA (reference sequence). CDR3 size: 15 residues.